These 22 T cell receptor beta chains were all obtained from the same sample, sequenced in a study of CD8 T cells in Susac syndrome. A quantity of roughly 0.5 to 1 ug RNA underwent reverse transcription using random hexamers. MiXCR, applied by TCRdb to the immunoSEQ multiplex PCR reads, yields one record per CDR3 protein. The table lists more than 150,000 distinct CDR3 sequences, around 95% of them singletons. Sequenced input: CD4+ T cells from PBMCs. All receptors come from a human donor in good health.

J is TRBJ2-7 and V is TRBV27; D assignment may be TRBD1 or TRBD2 (5 bases each). Germline values: CDR1 MNHEY, CDR2 SMNVEV (reference sequence). The V end was cut by 2 bases, the J end by 6 bases, with 11 bases between. The CDR3 is 13 residues long. The CDR3 coding sequence is TGTGCCAGCAGTTTAGAGGGGCTTGGCGAGCAGTACTTC. Translating it yields CASSLEGLGEQYF.

As for this clonotype: Sequence at one end of the junction differs from germline and may be a read error. The rearrangement links TRBV5-4 to TRBJ2-1; 11 bases are shared with TRBD1. Germline V gene lookup returns CDR1 SGHNT and CDR2 YYREEE (reference sequence). CDR3 length: 17 residues. CDR3 in amino acids: CASTLGTGGSSYNEQFF. The CDR3 nucleotides are TGTGCCAGCACCTTGGGGACAGGGGGTAGCTCCTACAATGAGCAGTTCTTC.

The chain employs TRBV3-1 and TRBJ1-4; a weak D match, TRBD1 (5 bases). The CDR3 runs 15 residues. Germline CDR1 and CDR2: LGHDT and YNNKEL (reference sequence). V lost 4 bases, J lost 4 bases, and 13 bases lay in between. CDR3 bases: TGTGCCAGCAGCCCGGCCGGGACCCGTAATGAAAAACTGTTTTTT. Amino acids: CASSPAGTRNEKLFF.

The chain combines TRBV30 with TRBJ2-5, with a weak D call TRBD2 (5 bases). Per germline, CDR1 GTSNPN and CDR2 SVGIG (reference sequence). Trimming pared 1 base from V and 2 bases from J, leaving 8 bases between. The CDR3 is made up of 13 amino acids. The chain's CDR3 is CAWSGGPQETQYF. CDR3 bases: TGTGCCTGGAGTGGCGGGCCTCAAGAGACCCAGTACTTC.

The chain links TRBV12-3 or TRBV12-4 to TRBJ1-5; 7 bases map to TRBD1. Unmatched junction bases numbered 8, after V lost 5 bases and J lost 7 bases. The CDR3 totals 14 residues. The CDR3 protein is CASSPRQGRQPQHF. CDR3 in DNA: TGTGCCAGCAGTCCCCGACAGGGCAGACAGCCCCAGCATTTT.

The rearrangement uses TRBV20-1 and TRBJ1-3; 10 bases are a match to TRBD1. The germline gives CDR1 DFQATT, CDR2 SNEGSKA (reference sequence). CDR3 length: 14 residues. Losses at the gene ends were 7 bases for V and 4 bases for J; bases not matched to a gene: 7. The chain's CDR3 is CSVPDRGRGNTIYF. The CDR3 DNA reads TGCAGTGTTCCTGACAGGGGGCGCGGAAACACCATATATTTT.

The chain is built from TRBV7-8 and TRBJ2-7; no definite D call. Between the trimmed V and J ends, which lost 2 bases and 4 bases, there was a span of 15 bases. This CDR3 is built from 15 residues. CDR1 and CDR2 (germline): SGHVS, FQNEAQ. CDR3 region: CASSLHVVGRYEQYF. CDR3 DNA sequence: TGTGCCAGCAGCTTACATGTCGTCGGGCGTTACGAGCAGTACTTC.

This chain connects TRBV7-9 to TRBJ2-5; D assignment may be TRBD1 or TRBD2 (5 bases each). Germline V gene lookup returns CDR1 SEHNR and CDR2 FQNEAQ (reference sequence). V lost 5 bases to trimming and J lost 4 bases, with 17 bases between them. The CDR3 is 15 amino acids. The CDR3 DNA reads as TGTGCCAGCAGCCCCCCTTTCCGGGGCGGAGAGACCCAGTACTTC. This gives the protein CASSPPFRGGETQYF.

This clonotype was observed a single time. Because it lacks the conserved phenylalanine or tryptophan at the end, this CDR3 is likely a read error. The chain couples TRBV29-1 to TRBJ2-1; the D gene is possibly TRBD1 (6 bases). Germline V lookup: CDR1 SQVTM, CDR2 ANQGSEA. The V end was cut by 4 bases, the J end by 7 bases, with 14 bases between. The CDR3 totals 13 residues. The CDR3 region is CSVGEGTRNEQFL. CDR3 bases: TGCAGCGTTGGCGAGGGGACAAGGAATGAGCAGTTCCTC.

The CDR3: CASSQRTGGETQYF. For the CDR3, the DNA is TGTGCCAGCAGCCAACGGACAGGGGGCGAGACCCAGTACTTC. This sequence joins TRBV3-1 and TRBJ2-5; 11 bases line up with TRBD1. V trimming: 2 bases; J trimming: 5 bases; junction bases outside the gene matches: 1. The CDR3 spans 14 residues. Per the germline V gene, CDR1 is LGHDT and CDR2 is YNNKEL (reference sequence).

The chain recombines TRBV28 with TRBJ2-5; 7 bases align to TRBD1. Germline loops: CDR1 MDHEN, CDR2 SYDVKM. The CDR3 sequence is 15 residues long. The V and J ends lost 4 bases and 2 bases, in that order; junction bases with no gene match: 7. CDR3 loop: CASSYEGAGQETQYF. CDR3 DNA: TGTGCCAGCAGTTATGAGGGGGCAGGGCAAGAGACCCAGTACTTC.

The chain is built from TRBV20-1 and TRBJ2-7; D possibly corresponds to TRBD2 (5 bases). The CDR3 covers 13 residues. The V end was cut by 3 bases, the J end by 4 bases, with 13 bases between. In germline, CDR1 is DFQATT, CDR2 SNEGSKA (reference sequence). In nucleotides, the CDR3 is TGCAGTGCTAGCAATGGGGAGAATTACGAGCAGTACTTC. Protein sequence: CSASNGENYEQYF.

The chain links TRBV12-3 or TRBV12-4 to TRBJ2-3; D could derive from TRBD1 or TRBD2 (6 bases each). The CDR3 covers 15 residues. The germline V and J ends were trimmed by 6 bases and 2 bases, with 15 bases remaining between them. The CDR3 sequence: CASSRSGALTDTQYF. CDR3 DNA sequence: TGTGCCAGCAGCCGTTCGGGGGCCCTCACAGATACGCAGTATTTT.

This sequence joins TRBV29-1 and TRBJ1-2; perhaps TRBD1 as D (6 bases). V was cut by 2 bases and J by 3 bases, with 10 bases left in between. Germline-derived CDR1 and CDR2 are SQVTM and ANQGSEA. The CDR3 has 13 amino acids. The CDR3: CSVESGADYGYTF. The CDR3 DNA sequence: TGCAGCGTTGAATCGGGGGCCGACTATGGCTACACCTTC.

This clonotype was picked up a small number of times. The chain carries TRBV7-2 and TRBJ2-5; 7 bases line up with TRBD1. Per the germline V gene, CDR1 is SGHTA and CDR2 is FQGNSA. CDR3 length: 15 amino acids. V shed 2 bases, J shed 2 bases, and the junction held 5 bases outside the gene matches. The CDR3 DNA is TGTGCCAGCAGCTTATGGGCAGGGGGACAAGAGACCCAGTACTTC. This translates into CASSLWAGGQETQYF.

The chain links TRBV20-1 to TRBJ2-7; the match to TRBD2 covers 11 bases. CDR3 size: 15 residues. The ends lost 3 bases at V and 3 bases at J; junction bases unmatched: 7. Germline values: CDR1 DFQATT, CDR2 SNEGSKA (reference sequence). The CDR3 coding sequence is TGCAGTGCTAGGGCTAGACTAGCGGGAAGCTACGAGCAGTACTTC. Translation gives CSARARLAGSYEQYF.

This clonotype was observed once. A junction end diverges from the germline sequence, so it may reflect a read error. The rearrangement uses TRBV2 and TRBJ2-3; TRBD1 aligns across 8 bases. The CDR3 contains 15 residues. Germline CDR1 and CDR2: SNHLY and FYNNEI. DNA of the CDR3: TGTGCCAGCAGGGAAGGACAGGGCCGCACAGATACGCAGTATTTT. Protein sequence: CASREGQGRTDTQYF.

The genes are TRBV5-4 and TRBJ2-3, with unresolved D. The CDR3 runs 13 residues. The germline gives CDR1 SGHNT, CDR2 YYREEE (reference sequence). The V gene lost 0 bases and the J gene lost 6 bases, with 8 bases spanning the gap. The CDR3 here is CASSLDRMDTQYF. CDR3 bases: TGTGCCAGCAGCTTGGACCGTATGGATACGCAGTATTTT.

The genes are TRBV29-1 and TRBJ2-7; D gene unclear. This CDR3 is 13 amino acids long. Germline V gene lookup returns CDR1 SQVTM and CDR2 ANQGSEA. V dropped 6 bases and J dropped 1 base, with 13 bases sitting between them. In nucleotides, the CDR3 is TGCAGCGTCGCCGACCTGCGGTCCTACGAGCAGTACTTC. This sequence encodes CSVADLRSYEQYF.

The chain employs TRBV6-5 and TRBJ2-7, with 7 bases lining up with TRBD2. V was pared by 8 bases and J by 0 bases, with 7 bases of the junction left unmatched. The CDR3 covers 14 residues. Germline V gene sequence: CDR1 MNHEY, CDR2 SVGAGI. The CDR3 loop reads CASQGTTRSYEQYF. CDR3 DNA sequence: TGTGCCAGCCAAGGGACTACTCGCTCCTACGAGCAGTACTTC.

This sequence joins TRBV4-2 and TRBJ2-1; 7 bases align to TRBD2. With V trimmed by 0 bases and J by 6 bases, 2 bases remained unmatched. Germline V gives CDR1 LGHNA, CDR2 YNFKEQ. This CDR3 comprises 14 residues. This CDR3 reads CASSQDSGSNEQFF. For the CDR3, the DNA is TGTGCCAGCAGCCAAGATAGCGGGTCCAATGAGCAGTTCTTC.

V usage is TRBV29-1 and J usage is TRBJ2-5, with D possibly being TRBD1 (5 bases). This CDR3 contains 13 residues. Germline V gene lookup returns CDR1 SQVTM and CDR2 ANQGSEA. The germline V and J ends were trimmed by 5 bases and 2 bases, with 12 bases remaining between them. In DNA form, the CDR3 reads TGCAGCGTTCGTGTGGACACACAAGAGACCCAGTACTTC. Its protein product is CSVRVDTQETQYF. Full variable domain (rest looked up from reference TRBV29-1 and TRBJ2-5): SAVISQKPSRDICQRGTSLTIQCQVDSQVTMMFWYRQQPGQSLTLIATANQGSEATYESGFVIDKFPISRPNLTFSTLTVSNMSPEDSSIYLCSVRVDTQETQYFGPGTRLLVL.